The 8 T cell receptor beta chains below were found in one sample sequenced in a study of blood T cells in healthy people across ages. A second PCR of about 6 to 11 cycles used a sample-barcoded 5' primer and a J-beta primer mix. In TCRdb, the 5' RACE reads were re-called with MiXCR into one record per CDR3 protein. The sample includes hundreds of thousands of distinct CDR3 sequences, 29% of them seen just once. Sequenced material: blood. The receptors shown here come from a woman older than 75 in good health.

CDR3 in amino acids: CASSPGTDLHSWWSPLHF. The CDR3 nucleotides read TGCGCCAGCAGCCCAGGGACGGACCTTCACTCATGGTGGTCACCCCTCCACTTT. The chain combines TRBV4-1 with TRBJ1-6; tentative D call: TRBD1 (5 bases). The germline V and J ends were trimmed by 4 bases and 10 bases, with 26 bases remaining between them. This CDR3 has 18 amino acids. Looked up from germline, CDR1 is MGHRA and CDR2 is YSYEKL.

Comment on this clonotype: A single base separates this from a much larger clone, so it may be a read error. The V and J genes are TRBV5-1 and TRBJ2-1; maybe TRBD2 (7 bases). CDR1 and CDR2 from the germline V gene are SGHRS and YFSETQ. The CDR3 length is 15 residues. Trimming took off 0 bases at V and 7 bases at J, with 14 bases between the two ends. The CDR3 is CASSLGAGAANEQFF. The CDR3 bases are TGCGCCAGCAGCTTGGGCGCGGGGGCGGCGAATGAGCAGTTCTTC.

The chain combines TRBV29-1 with TRBJ2-3, with D tentatively TRBD1 (6 bases). The CDR3 consists of 14 residues. The germline CDR1 and CDR2 sequences are SQVTM and ANQGSEA. V was cut by 4 bases and J by 2 bases, with 13 bases left in between. The CDR3 DNA reads TGCAGCGTTGGAGGGACATCAAACACAGATACGCAGTATTTT. Protein product: CSVGGTSNTDTQYF.

This clonotype appeared many times. At one end, the junction sequence differs from germline, possibly due to a read error. This sequence joins TRBV7-2 and TRBJ2-3; 14 nucleotides line up with TRBD2. Germline V gene lookup returns CDR1 SGHTA and CDR2 FQGNSA. This CDR3 has 15 amino acids. CDR3 nucleotides: TGTGCCAGCACCTTAAAAGCGGGACTAGCGGGGGAGAAGTATTTT. It specifies CASTLKAGLAGEKYF.

Many counts were recorded for this clonotype. This chain links TRBV6-2 or TRBV6-3 with TRBJ2-3, with 10 positions matching TRBD2. The CDR3 consists of 16 residues. Germline assignment: CDR1 MNHEY and CDR2 SVGEGT. J lost 1 base, V lost 5 bases, and 6 bases had no gene match. The CDR3 nucleotides read TGTGCCAGCAGTACGGGAGGACTAGCGGGCACAGATACGCAGTATTTT. Its translation is CASSTGGLAGTDTQYF.

Many counts were recorded for this clonotype. The chain joins TRBV10-2 to TRBJ2-7; tentative D call: TRBD2 (6 bases). V was pared by 2 bases and J by 2 bases, with 13 bases between. CDR1 and CDR2 from the germline V gene are WSHSY and SAAADI. This CDR3 region has 15 residues. CDR3 loop: CASSEDAGLAYEQYF. The DNA of the CDR3 is TGCGCCAGCAGTGAGGACGCGGGGTTAGCCTACGAGCAGTACTTC.

This clonotype was recorded many times. The rearrangement joins TRBV20-1 to TRBJ1-5; no reliable D call. Germline lookup yields CDR1 DFQATT and CDR2 SNEGSKA (reference sequence). This CDR3 is 13 amino acids long. Trimming left V 0 bases short and J 4 bases short, with 7 bases between. The CDR3 region is CSARDRLNQPQHF. The CDR3 nucleotides are TGCAGTGCTAGAGATCGTTTAAATCAGCCCCAGCATTTT.

The chain couples TRBV5-1 to TRBJ2-3; a weak D match, TRBD1 (5 bases). This CDR3 contains 18 residues. Trimming removed 3 bases from V and 5 bases from J, with 25 bases in between. Germline V gene sequence: CDR1 SGHRS, CDR2 YFSETQ. The CDR3 spells CASSWPRTPTSMIDTQYF. The CDR3 DNA reads as TGCGCCAGCAGCTGGCCGAGGACACCGACGTCTATGATAGATACGCAGTATTTT.